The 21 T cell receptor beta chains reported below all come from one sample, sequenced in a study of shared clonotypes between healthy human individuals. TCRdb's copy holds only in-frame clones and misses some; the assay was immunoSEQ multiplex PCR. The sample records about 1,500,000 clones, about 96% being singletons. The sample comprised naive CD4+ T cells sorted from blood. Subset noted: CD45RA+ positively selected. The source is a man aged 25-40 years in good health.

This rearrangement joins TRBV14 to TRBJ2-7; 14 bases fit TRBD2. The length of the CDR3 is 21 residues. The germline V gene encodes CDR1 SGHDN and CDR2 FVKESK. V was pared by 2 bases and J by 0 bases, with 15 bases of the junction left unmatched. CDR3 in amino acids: CASSQWRFGTSGSRASYEQYF. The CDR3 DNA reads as TGTGCCAGCAGCCAATGGAGGTTCGGGACTAGCGGGAGCCGCGCCTCCTACGAGCAGTACTTC.

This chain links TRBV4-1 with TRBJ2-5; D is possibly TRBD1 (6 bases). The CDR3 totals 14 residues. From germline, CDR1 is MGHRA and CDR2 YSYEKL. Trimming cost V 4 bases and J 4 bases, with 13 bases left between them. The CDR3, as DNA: TGCGCCAGCAGCCTTAAATCAGGGGTAGAGACCCAGTACTTC. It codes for CASSLKSGVETQYF.

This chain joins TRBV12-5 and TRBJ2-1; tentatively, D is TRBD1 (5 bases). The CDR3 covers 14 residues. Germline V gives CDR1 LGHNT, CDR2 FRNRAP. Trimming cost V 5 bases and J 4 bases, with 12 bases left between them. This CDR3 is CASGTGEDYNEQFF. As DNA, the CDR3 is TGTGCTAGTGGTACAGGTGAGGATTACAATGAGCAGTTCTTC. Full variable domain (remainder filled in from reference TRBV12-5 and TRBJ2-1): DARVTQTPRHKVTEMGQEVTMRCQPILGHNTVFWYRQTMMQGLELLAYFRNRAPLDDSGMPKDRFSAEMPDATLATLKIQPSEPRDSAVYFCASGTGEDYNEQFFGPGTRLTVL.

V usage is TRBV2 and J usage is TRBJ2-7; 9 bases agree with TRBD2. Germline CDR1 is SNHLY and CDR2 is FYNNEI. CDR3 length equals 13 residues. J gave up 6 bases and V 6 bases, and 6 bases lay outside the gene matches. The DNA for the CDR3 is TGTGCCAGCAGAGTAGCGGGAGTGGGCGAGCAGTACTTC. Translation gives CASRVAGVGEQYF.

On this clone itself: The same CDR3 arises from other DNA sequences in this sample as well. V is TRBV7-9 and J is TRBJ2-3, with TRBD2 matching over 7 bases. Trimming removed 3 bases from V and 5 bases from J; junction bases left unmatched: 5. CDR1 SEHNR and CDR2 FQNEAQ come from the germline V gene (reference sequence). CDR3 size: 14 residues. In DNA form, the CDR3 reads TGTGCCAGCAGCTTGGCGGGAGTGAGAGATACGCAGTATTTT. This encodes CASSLAGVRDTQYF.

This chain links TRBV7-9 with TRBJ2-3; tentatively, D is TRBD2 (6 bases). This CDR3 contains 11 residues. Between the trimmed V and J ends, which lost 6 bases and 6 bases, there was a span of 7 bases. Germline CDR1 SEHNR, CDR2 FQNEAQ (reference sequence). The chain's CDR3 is CASREGDTQYF. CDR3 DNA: TGTGCCAGCAGGGAGGGGGATACGCAGTATTTT.

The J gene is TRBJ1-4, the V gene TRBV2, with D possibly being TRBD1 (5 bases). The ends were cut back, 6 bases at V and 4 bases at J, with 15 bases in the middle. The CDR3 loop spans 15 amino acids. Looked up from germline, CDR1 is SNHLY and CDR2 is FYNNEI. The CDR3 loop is CASRFRPGVNEKLFF. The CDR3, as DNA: TGTGCCAGCAGATTCCGACCGGGGGTTAATGAAAAACTGTTTTTT. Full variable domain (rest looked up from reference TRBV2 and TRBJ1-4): EPEVTQTPSHQVTQMGQEVILRCVPISNHLYFYWYRQILGQKVEFLVSFYNNEISEKSEIFDDQFSVERPDGSNFTLKIRSTKLEDSAMYFCASRFRPGVNEKLFFGSGTQLSVL.

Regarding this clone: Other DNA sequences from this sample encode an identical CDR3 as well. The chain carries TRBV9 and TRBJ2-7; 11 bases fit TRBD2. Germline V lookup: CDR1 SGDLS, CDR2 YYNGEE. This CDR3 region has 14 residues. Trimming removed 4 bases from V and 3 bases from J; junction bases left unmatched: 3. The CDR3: CASSLGLAGYEQYF. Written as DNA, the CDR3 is TGTGCCAGCAGCCTAGGACTAGCGGGCTACGAGCAGTACTTC.

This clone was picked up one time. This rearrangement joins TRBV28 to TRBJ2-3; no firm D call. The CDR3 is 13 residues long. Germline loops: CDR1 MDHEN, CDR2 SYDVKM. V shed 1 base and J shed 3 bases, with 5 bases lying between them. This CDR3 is CASSLLITDTQYF. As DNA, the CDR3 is TGTGCCAGCAGTTTATTGATTACAGATACGCAGTATTTT. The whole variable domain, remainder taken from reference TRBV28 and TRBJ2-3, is DVKVTQSSRYLVKRTGEKVFLECVQDMDHENMFWYRQDPGLGLRLIYFSYDVKMKEKGDIPEGYSVSREKKERFSLILESASTNQTSMYLCASSLLITDTQYFGPGTRLTVL.

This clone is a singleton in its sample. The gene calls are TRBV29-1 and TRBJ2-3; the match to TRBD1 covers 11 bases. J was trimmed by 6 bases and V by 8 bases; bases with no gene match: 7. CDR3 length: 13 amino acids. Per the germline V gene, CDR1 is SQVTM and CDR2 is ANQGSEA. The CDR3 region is CSTGQGARDTQYF. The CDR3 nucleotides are TGCAGCACTGGACAGGGGGCACGGGATACGCAGTATTTT.

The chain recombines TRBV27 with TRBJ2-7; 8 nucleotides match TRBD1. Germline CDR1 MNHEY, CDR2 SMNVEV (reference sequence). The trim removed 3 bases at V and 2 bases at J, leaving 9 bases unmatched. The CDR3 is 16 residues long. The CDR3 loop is CASSLWIGQGAYEQYF. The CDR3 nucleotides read TGTGCCAGCAGTTTGTGGATAGGACAGGGAGCCTACGAGCAGTACTTC.

CDR3 loop: CARSHPGQGVRGDTQYF. CDR3 bases: TGTGCCAGATCCCACCCGGGACAGGGGGTTCGTGGAGATACGCAGTATTTT. The chain carries TRBV5-3 and TRBJ2-3, with 11 bases matching TRBD1. TRBV5-3 belongs to the ORF category, with a function that is uncertain. The CDR3 sequence is 17 residues long. Losses at the gene ends were 7 bases for V and 5 bases for J; bases not matched to a gene: 15.

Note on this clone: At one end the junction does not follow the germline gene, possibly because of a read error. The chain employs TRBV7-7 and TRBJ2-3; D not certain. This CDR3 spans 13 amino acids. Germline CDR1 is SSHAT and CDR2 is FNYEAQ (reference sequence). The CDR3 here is CASSPVGTDTQYF. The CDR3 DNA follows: TGTGCTAGCAGCCCAGTGGGAACAGATACGCAGTATTTT.

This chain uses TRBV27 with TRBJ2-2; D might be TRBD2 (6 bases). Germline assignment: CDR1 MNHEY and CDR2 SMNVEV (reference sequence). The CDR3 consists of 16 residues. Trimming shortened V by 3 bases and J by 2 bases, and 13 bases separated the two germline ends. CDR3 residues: CASSFLVAGNTGELFF. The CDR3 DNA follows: TGTGCCAGCAGTTTTCTAGTGGCGGGAAACACCGGGGAGCTGTTTTTT.

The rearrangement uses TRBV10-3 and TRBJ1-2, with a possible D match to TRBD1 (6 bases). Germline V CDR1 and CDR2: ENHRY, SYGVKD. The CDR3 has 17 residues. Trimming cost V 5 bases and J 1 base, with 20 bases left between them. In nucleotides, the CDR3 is TGTGCCATCAGTATACGGACAGACAACTCCTTTAACTATGGCTACACCTTC. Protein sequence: CAISIRTDNSFNYGYTF.

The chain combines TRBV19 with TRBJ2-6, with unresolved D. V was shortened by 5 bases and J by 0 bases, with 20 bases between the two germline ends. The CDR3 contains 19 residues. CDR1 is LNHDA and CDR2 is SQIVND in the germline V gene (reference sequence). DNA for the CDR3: TGTGCCAGTAGTTCAAAGGGTCGGCCTGCCTCCTCTGGGGCCAACGTCCTGACTTTC. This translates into CASSSKGRPASSGANVLTF.

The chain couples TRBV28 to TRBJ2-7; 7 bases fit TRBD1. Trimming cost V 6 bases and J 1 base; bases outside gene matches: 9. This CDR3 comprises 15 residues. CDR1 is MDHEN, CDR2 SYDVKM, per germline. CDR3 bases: TGTGCCAGCAGCCGAAGCGCGACAGGGTCCTACGAGCAGTACTTC. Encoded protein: CASSRSATGSYEQYF.

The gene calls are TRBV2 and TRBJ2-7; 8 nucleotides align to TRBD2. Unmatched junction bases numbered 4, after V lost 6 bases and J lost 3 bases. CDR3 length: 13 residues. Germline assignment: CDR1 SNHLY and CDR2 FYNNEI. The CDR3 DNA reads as TGTGCCAGCAGGGGACTAGGCCGCTACGAGCAGTACTTC. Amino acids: CASRGLGRYEQYF.

The CDR3 nucleotides are TGTGCCAGCTCACCACTTACCGGGAGGGGTTCTTCTTACGAGCAGTACTTC. This codes for CASSPLTGRGSSYEQYF. The chain couples TRBV18 to TRBJ2-7, with 8 bases matching TRBD2. The CDR3 sequence is 17 residues long. The junction had 12 bases not matched to a gene; V was cut back by 1 base and J by 4 bases. Germline V gene sequence: CDR1 KGHSH, CDR2 LQKENI.

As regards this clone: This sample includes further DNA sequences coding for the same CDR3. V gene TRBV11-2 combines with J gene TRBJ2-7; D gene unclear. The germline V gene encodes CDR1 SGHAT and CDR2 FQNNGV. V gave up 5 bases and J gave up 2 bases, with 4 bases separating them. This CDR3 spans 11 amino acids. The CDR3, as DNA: TGTGCCAGCAGCGGTACCTACGAGCAGTACTTC. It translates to CASSGTYEQYF.

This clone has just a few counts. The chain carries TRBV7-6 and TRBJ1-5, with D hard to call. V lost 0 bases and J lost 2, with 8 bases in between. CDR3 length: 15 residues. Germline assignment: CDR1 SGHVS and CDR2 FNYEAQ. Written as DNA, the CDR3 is TGTGCCAGCAGCTTAGCAAAGGGCCGCAATCAGCCCCAGCATTTT. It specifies CASSLAKGRNQPQHF. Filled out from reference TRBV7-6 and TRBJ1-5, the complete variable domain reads GAGVSQSPRYKVTKRGQDVALRCDPISGHVSLYWYRQALGQGPEFLTYFNYEAQQDKSGLPNDRFSAERPEGSISTLTIQRTEQRDSAMYRCASSLAKGRNQPQHFGDGTRLSIL.